A single sample gave rise to the 27 T cell receptor beta chains below, sequenced in a study of blood T cell repertoires in COVID-19. TCRdb's table, derived via immunoSEQ multiplex PCR, lists solely in-frame clones and lacks some. The table has approximately 200,000 clones, around 86% seen once. The sequenced material came from peripheral blood. These receptors were collected from a woman aged 25 to 39 with active or convalescent COVID-19.

This clone has just one count. The V gene is TRBV19, the J gene TRBJ2-7; 9 nucleotides match TRBD2. There are 20 residues in the CDR3. V trimming: 3 bases; J trimming: 6 bases; junction bases outside the gene matches: 24. In germline, CDR1 is LNHDA, CDR2 SQIVND (reference sequence). CDR3 sequence (DNA): TGTGCCAGTAGTATCCTGGGGGACTCGCGGGGGGGCCGAGCGCTCTCCGAGCAGTACTTC. Translating gives CASSILGDSRGGRALSEQYF.

The chain recombines TRBV19 with TRBJ1-6, with 9 bases identical to TRBD1. The CDR3 runs to 15 residues. J was trimmed by 8 bases and V by 5 bases; bases with no gene match: 7. The germline CDR1 and CDR2 sequences are LNHDA and SQIVND (reference sequence). The CDR3: CASSSPGTGHSPLHF. The DNA of the CDR3 is TGTGCCAGTAGTTCTCCCGGGACAGGGCATTCACCCCTCCACTTT.

The chain couples TRBV30 to TRBJ2-7, with D unclear. Germline V gene data show CDR1 as GTSNPN and CDR2 as SVGIG (reference sequence). Deletions cut 1 base from V and 1 base from J, with 8 bases between. There are 13 residues in the CDR3. CDR3 protein: CAWSDRRSYEQYF. CDR3 nucleotide sequence: TGTGCCTGGAGTGACAGAAGGTCCTACGAGCAGTACTTC.

The chain carries TRBV5-1 and TRBJ1-2; possibly TRBD1 for D (5 bases). The V gene lost 2 bases and the J gene lost 8 bases, with 16 bases spanning the gap. Germline loops: CDR1 SGHRS, CDR2 YFSETQ. This CDR3 region has 14 residues. The CDR3 nucleotides are TGCGCCAGCAGCTTCCCCGGGGGGTCGGAAGGCTACACCTTC. It codes for CASSFPGGSEGYTF.

The V and J genes are TRBV7-6 and TRBJ2-5; 8 bases fit TRBD2. The length of the CDR3 is 15 residues. V dropped 4 bases and J dropped 4; count of bases not matched to a gene: 8. Germline-derived CDR1 and CDR2 are SGHVS and FNYEAQ. The CDR3 loop reads CASSSYGGAGETQYF. DNA of the CDR3: TGTGCCAGCAGCTCCTACGGGGGGGCCGGAGAGACCCAGTACTTC.

This clone came up once. V and J are TRBV7-6 and TRBJ1-6; 8 nucleotides match TRBD1. The CDR3 length is 15 residues. The V and J ends lost 5 bases and 6 bases, in that order; junction bases with no gene match: 6. Per the germline V gene, CDR1 is SGHVS and CDR2 is FNYEAQ. The DNA of the CDR3 is TGTGCCAGCAGCCAAGGACAGGGTGGTAATTCACCCCTCCACTTT. It codes for CASSQGQGGNSPLHF.

This clone was counted between two and nine times. This chain connects TRBV7-8 to TRBJ2-3; D is uncertain. This CDR3 is 13 amino acids long. V was trimmed by 8 bases and J by 4 bases, leaving 13 bases between them. The germline V gene has CDR1 SGHVS and CDR2 FQNEAQ. The CDR3 DNA reads TGTGCCAGCCAGAGTAGCCGGGCAGATACGCAGTATTTT. Protein product: CASQSSRADTQYF. Complete variable domain (other parts from reference TRBV7-8 and TRBJ2-3): GAGVSQSPRYKVAKRGQDVALRCDPISGHVSLFWYQQALGQGPEFLTYFQNEAQLDKSGLPSDRFFAERPEGSVSTLKIQRTQQEDSAVYLCASQSSRADTQYFGPGTRLTVL.

This rearrangement joins TRBV6-5 to TRBJ1-2; TRBD1 is a possible D gene (5 bases). Trimming took off 7 bases at V and 2 bases at J, with 17 bases between the two ends. From germline, CDR1 is MNHEY and CDR2 SVGAGI. There are 15 residues in the CDR3. The DNA of the CDR3 is TGTGCCAGCAAAACCGGGACTTCGGAAAACTATGGCTACACCTTC. It specifies CASKTGTSENYGYTF.

The chain has TRBV19 and TRBJ1-5, with 9 bases aligning to TRBD1. This CDR3 contains 15 residues. Germline V CDR1 and CDR2: LNHDA, SQIVND (reference sequence). The V segment lost 7 bases and the J segment 5 bases; nucleotides outside the gene matches: 9. CDR3 sequence: CASIRTGVSHQPQHF. The CDR3, as DNA: TGTGCCAGTATTAGGACAGGGGTATCTCATCAGCCCCAGCATTTT.

This clone rates as medium-sized. The chain carries TRBV10-3 and TRBJ1-2, with unresolved D. Trimming left V 4 bases short and J 6 bases short, with 12 bases between. Germline V gene data show CDR1 as ENHRY and CDR2 as SYGVKD. The CDR3 consists of 13 residues. The DNA of the CDR3 is TGTGCCATCAGTGTTGACAACTTTAATGGCTACACCTTC. Translating it yields CAISVDNFNGYTF.

V usage is TRBV29-1 and J usage is TRBJ1-5; D gene unclear. The CDR3 sequence is 14 residues long. V shed 6 bases and J shed 1 base, with 13 bases lying between them. Germline V CDR1 and CDR2: SQVTM, ANQGSEA. The CDR3 protein is CSVLSGSSNQPQHF. CDR3 nucleotide sequence: TGCAGCGTGCTGAGTGGGAGCAGCAATCAGCCCCAGCATTTT.

The rearrangement joins TRBV6-5 to TRBJ1-6, with D unclear. V was pared by 4 bases and J by 9 bases, with 7 bases between. CDR3 length equals 12 residues. Germline V CDR1 and CDR2: MNHEY, SVGAGI. The CDR3 DNA follows: TGTGCCAGCAGTTCCCTAGGTTCACCCCTCCACTTT. Its protein is CASSSLGSPLHF.

The rearrangement joins TRBV4-1 to TRBJ2-5, with D perhaps matching TRBD2 (6 bases). CDR3 length: 17 residues. V was shortened by 0 bases and J by 2 bases, with 16 bases between the two germline ends. Germline loops: CDR1 MGHRA, CDR2 YSYEKL. CDR3 sequence: CASSQERETSRQETQYF. CDR3 nucleotide sequence: TGCGCCAGCAGCCAAGAAAGGGAGACTAGTAGGCAAGAGACCCAGTACTTC.

The V and J genes are TRBV6-5 and TRBJ2-2; no firm D call. Germline V lookup: CDR1 MNHEY, CDR2 SVGAGI. V lost 6 bases to trimming and J lost 3 bases, with 14 bases between them. This CDR3 comprises 15 residues. The CDR3 loop is CASRALDPHTGELFF. CDR3 nucleotide sequence: TGTGCCAGCAGAGCTCTAGATCCCCACACCGGGGAGCTGTTTTTT.

The chain employs TRBV19 and TRBJ1-5, with 12 positions matching TRBD1. J gave up 2 bases and V 6 bases, and 11 bases lay outside the gene matches. CDR3 size: 18 residues. CDR1 is LNHDA, CDR2 SQIVND, per germline (reference sequence). The CDR3 region is CASSTGTGGLGGNQPQHF. In DNA, the CDR3 is TGTGCCAGTAGCACCGGGACAGGGGGCCTTGGCGGCAATCAGCCCCAGCATTTT.

The J gene is TRBJ2-1, the V gene TRBV18; 8 bases line up with TRBD1. The CDR3 runs 16 residues. J gave up 7 bases and V 1 base, and 9 bases lay outside the gene matches. In germline, CDR1 is KGHSH, CDR2 LQKENI. The CDR3 bases are TGTGCCAGCTCACCACAAGGACAGGGTTGGAGTAATGAGCAGTTCTTC. Encoded protein: CASSPQGQGWSNEQFF.

The rearrangement uses TRBV10-2 and TRBJ2-6, with 11 positions matching TRBD1. From germline, CDR1 is WSHSY and CDR2 SAAADI. The V segment lost 2 bases and the J segment 3 bases; nucleotides outside the gene matches: 9. There are 19 residues in the CDR3. CDR3 in amino acids: CASSEPRWDRGIGANVLTF. The CDR3 nucleotides read TGCGCCAGCAGTGAGCCCCGTTGGGACAGGGGGATTGGGGCCAACGTCCTGACTTTC.

This clone showed up just once. V gene TRBV27 combines with J gene TRBJ2-7; D not certain. Trimming pared 3 bases from V and 6 bases from J, leaving 15 bases between. The CDR3 loop spans 14 amino acids. Germline loops: CDR1 MNHEY, CDR2 SMNVEV (reference sequence). The CDR3 region has the DNA TGTGCCAGCAGTTTCTTTGGCTCCCGCGGCGAGCAGTACTTC. Translation: CASSFFGSRGEQYF.

This chain links TRBV11-2 with TRBJ2-7; D is possibly TRBD2 (5 bases). Germline assignment: CDR1 SGHAT and CDR2 FQNNGV. V lost 6 bases and J lost 4, with 22 bases in between. The CDR3 is made up of 16 amino acids. CDR3 sequence (DNA): TGTGCCAGCAGTCGAGGCGTAGCGAGAGGGTCATACGAGCAGTACTTC. Protein: CASSRGVARGSYEQYF. The variable domain in full, with the rest retrieved from reference TRBV11-2 and TRBJ2-7, is EAGVAQSPRYKIIEKRQSVAFWCNPISGHATLYWYQQILGQGPKLLIQFQNNGVVDDSQLPKDRFSAERLKGVDSTLKIQPAKLEDSAVYLCASSRGVARGSYEQYFGPGTRLTVT.

This chain uses TRBV11-2 with TRBJ2-7, with 12 bases fitting TRBD2. V was clipped by 3 bases and J by 6 bases; unmatched bases: 3. The CDR3 covers 14 residues. The V gene's germline CDR1 is SGHAT and CDR2 FQNNGV. CDR3 in DNA: TGTGCCAGCAGCTTTCTAGCGGGAGGGGTCGAGCAGTACTTC. Translating it yields CASSFLAGGVEQYF.

V and J are TRBV27 and TRBJ2-7; TRBD1 is a possible D gene (6 bases). CDR1 MNHEY and CDR2 SMNVEV come from the germline V gene (reference sequence). Trimming stripped 6 bases from V and 2 bases from J, with 11 bases between. The CDR3 totals 13 residues. The CDR3 DNA reads TGTGCCAGCAGCGTGGACAGTACCTACGAGCAGTACTTC. It specifies CASSVDSTYEQYF.

The chain carries TRBV2 and TRBJ1-3; a possible D gene is TRBD1 (5 bases). V was shortened by 2 bases and J by 2 bases, with 13 bases between the two germline ends. Germline assignment: CDR1 SNHLY and CDR2 FYNNEI. CDR3 length equals 16 residues. The CDR3 DNA reads as TGTGCCAGCAGTGAATTAGGGGTAGTGACTGGAAACACCATATATTTT. This gives the protein CASSELGVVTGNTIYF.

In its sample, this clone was seen a few times. The V gene is TRBV7-9, the J gene TRBJ1-6, with no clear D. There are 13 residues in the CDR3. The germline V gene has CDR1 SEHNR and CDR2 FQNEAQ (reference sequence). Trimming removed 8 bases from V and 10 bases from J, with 15 bases in between. The CDR3 DNA follows: TGTGCCAGCGCCGGAGTCCTGCTGTCACCCCTCCACTTT. Translation gives CASAGVLLSPLHF. The full variable domain, its missing parts supplied by reference TRBV7-9 and TRBJ1-6, is DTGVSQNPRHKITKRGQNVTFRCDPISEHNRLYWYRQTLGQGPEFLTYFQNEAQLEKSRLLSDRFSAERPKGSFSTLEIQRTEQGDSAMYLCASAGVLLSPLHFGNGTRLTVT.

This chain connects TRBV19 to TRBJ1-2; TRBD1 aligns across 7 bases. The CDR3 is 15 amino acids. V lost 5 bases, J lost 4 bases, and 10 bases stayed unmatched. Germline lookup yields CDR1 LNHDA and CDR2 SQIVND (reference sequence). DNA of the CDR3: TGTGCCAGTAGTTGGACAGGTTATCCCTCCTATGGCTACACCTTC. As protein: CASSWTGYPSYGYTF. The full variable domain, its missing parts supplied by reference TRBV19 and TRBJ1-2, is DGGITQSPKYLFRKEGQNVTLSCEQNLNHDAMYWYRQDPGQGLRLIYYSQIVNDFQKGDIAEGYSVSREKKESFPLTVTSAQKNPTAFYLCASSWTGYPSYGYTFGSGTRLTVV.

The chain employs TRBV3-1 (or the pseudogene TRBV3-2) and TRBJ2-5; TRBD2 is a possible D gene (6 bases). The length of the CDR3 is 14 residues. V was trimmed by 1 base and J by 10 bases, leaving 16 bases between them. The germline CDR1 and CDR2 sequences are LGHDT and YNNKEL (reference sequence). The CDR3 region is CASSQVTGPGGQYF. For the CDR3, the DNA is TGTGCCAGCAGCCAAGTCACCGGGCCCGGGGGCCAGTACTTC.

This chain links TRBV14 with TRBJ1-1; D is uncertain. Looked up from germline, CDR1 is SGHDN and CDR2 is FVKESK. The CDR3 sequence is 11 residues long. Trimming pared 6 bases from V and 6 bases from J, leaving 8 bases between. Here the CDR3 reads CASSSGPEAFF. The CDR3 nucleotides are TGTGCCAGCAGTTCGGGTCCTGAAGCTTTCTTT.

Comments on this clone: The junction shows a germline mismatch at one end, possibly a read error. This chain uses TRBV7-9 with TRBJ2-2; 9 nucleotides match TRBD2. CDR1 and CDR2 from the germline V gene are SEHNR and FQNEAQ (reference sequence). The CDR3 has 16 residues. CDR3 loop: CASSLAGTPNTGELFF. The CDR3 DNA is TGTGCCAGCAGCCTAGCGGGGACACCGAACACCGGGGAGCTGTTTTTT.